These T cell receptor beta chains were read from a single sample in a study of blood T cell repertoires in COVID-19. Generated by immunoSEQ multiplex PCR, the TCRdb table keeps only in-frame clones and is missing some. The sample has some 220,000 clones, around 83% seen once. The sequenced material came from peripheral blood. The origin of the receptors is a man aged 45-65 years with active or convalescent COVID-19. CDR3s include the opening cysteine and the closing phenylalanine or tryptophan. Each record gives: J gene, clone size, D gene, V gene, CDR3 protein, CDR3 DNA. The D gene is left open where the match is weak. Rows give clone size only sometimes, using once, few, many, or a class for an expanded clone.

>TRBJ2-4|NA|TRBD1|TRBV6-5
CASRARDRGIQYF
TGTGCCAGCAGAGCACGGGACAGGGGTATTCAGTACTTC
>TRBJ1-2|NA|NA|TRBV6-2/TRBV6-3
CASSYSGGHGYTF
TGTGCCAGCAGTTACTCAGGGGGACATGGCTACACCTTC
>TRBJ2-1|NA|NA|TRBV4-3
CAGRDNEQFF
TGCGCCGGGCGGGACAATGAGCAGTTCTTC
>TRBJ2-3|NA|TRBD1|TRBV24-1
CATSDSFGKTGELGTQYF
TGTGCCACCAGTGACTCATTCGGAAAGACAGGGGAGCTTGGTACGCAGTATTTT
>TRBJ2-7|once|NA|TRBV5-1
CASSLDQEVQYF
TGCGCCAGCAGCTTGGATCAGGAGGTGCAGTACTTC
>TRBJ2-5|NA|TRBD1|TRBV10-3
CAIRDRVAETQYF
TGTGCCATCCGGGACAGGGTGGCAGAGACCCAGTACTTC
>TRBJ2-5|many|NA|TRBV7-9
CASSLGTLTRETQYF
TGTGCCAGCAGCTTAGGAACCCTCACGAGAGAGACCCAGTACTTC
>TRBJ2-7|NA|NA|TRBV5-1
CASRPTGNYEQYF
TGCGCCAGCAGGCCCACCGGGAACTACGAGCAGTACTTC
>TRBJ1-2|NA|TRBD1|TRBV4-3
CASSQSSRDSYGYTF
TGCGCCAGCAGCCAATCCAGCCGGGACAGCTATGGCTACACCTTC
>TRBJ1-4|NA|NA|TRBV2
CASSDGVSNEKLFF
TGTGCCAGCAGTGATGGAGTGAGTAATGAAAAACTGTTTTTT
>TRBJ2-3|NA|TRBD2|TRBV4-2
CASSQEWGTASGGTDTQYF
TGTGCCAGCAGCCAAGAGTGGGGTACGGCTAGCGGGGGTACAGATACGCAGTATTTT
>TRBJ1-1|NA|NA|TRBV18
CASSPLRQDGTEAFF
TGTGCCAGCTCACCACTGAGGCAAGATGGGACTGAAGCTTTCTTT
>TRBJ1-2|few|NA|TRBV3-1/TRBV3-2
CASPFEGPGYTF
TGTGCCAGCCCCTTTGAGGGTCCGGGCTACACCTTC
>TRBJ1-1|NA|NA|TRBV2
CASRRQLIEAFF
TGTGCCAGCAGAAGACAGCTCATTGAAGCTTTCTTT
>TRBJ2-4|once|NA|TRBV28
CATRQSLIAKNIQYF
TGTGCCACCAGACAGTCGCTTATAGCCAAAAACATTCAGTACTTC
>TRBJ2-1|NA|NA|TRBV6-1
CASSERSGTYNEQFF
TGTGCCAGCAGTGAGAGGAGCGGCACCTACAATGAGCAGTTCTTC
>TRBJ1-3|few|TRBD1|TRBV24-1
CATQASGGNTIYF
TGTGCCACCCAGGCGTCAGGGGGGAACACCATATATTTT
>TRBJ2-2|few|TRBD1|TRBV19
CASRGQGSTGELFF
TGTGCCAGTAGGGGACAGGGGTCCACCGGGGAGCTGTTTTTT
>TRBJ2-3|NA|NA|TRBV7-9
CASSPYADTQYF
TGTGCCAGCAGCCCCTATGCAGATACGCAGTATTTT
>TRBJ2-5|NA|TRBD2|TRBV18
CASSPPGTSHQETQYF
TGTGCCAGCTCACCACCGGGGACTAGCCACCAAGAGACCCAGTACTTC
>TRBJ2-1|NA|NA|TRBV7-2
CASSFVQRNEQFF
TGTGCCAGCAGCTTCGTCCAGAGGAATGAGCAGTTCTTC
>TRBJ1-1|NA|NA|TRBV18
CASSPTGRDTEAFF
TGTGCCAGCTCACCCACAGGGAGGGACACTGAAGCTTTCTTT
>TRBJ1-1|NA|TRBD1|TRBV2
CASSLLGQGAYGTEAFF
TGTGCCAGCAGTCTTCTCGGACAGGGGGCATATGGCACTGAAGCTTTCTTT
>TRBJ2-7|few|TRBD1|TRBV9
CASTHLDRGSPYEQYF
TGTGCCAGCACCCACCTGGACAGGGGGTCCCCCTACGAGCAGTACTTC
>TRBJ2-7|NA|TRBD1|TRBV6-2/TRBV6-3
CASSPLSRGQEQYF
TGTGCCAGCAGTCCGCTCAGCAGGGGGCAAGAGCAGTACTTC
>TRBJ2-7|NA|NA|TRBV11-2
CASSSLDFYEQYF
TGTGCCAGCAGCTCCCTGGACTTTTACGAGCAGTACTTC
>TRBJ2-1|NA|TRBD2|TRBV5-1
CASSSGLAGGSGFEQFF
TGCGCCAGCAGCTCTGGACTAGCGGGGGGGAGTGGTTTTGAGCAGTTCTTC
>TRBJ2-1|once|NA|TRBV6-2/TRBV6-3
CASSYGRAGNEQFF
TGTGCCAGCAGTTACGGGCGGGCCGGCAATGAGCAGTTCTTC
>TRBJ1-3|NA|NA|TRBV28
CASTLSGNTIYF
TGTGCCAGCACTCTAAGTGGAAACACCATATATTTT
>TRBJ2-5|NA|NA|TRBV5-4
CASSLDRQGQETQYF
TGTGCCAGCAGCTTGGACAGGCAGGGGCAAGAGACCCAGTACTTC
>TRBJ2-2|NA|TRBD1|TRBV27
CASSPTGQGAWNTGELFF
TGTGCCAGCAGTCCTACCGGGCAGGGGGCATGGAACACCGGGGAGCTGTTTTTT
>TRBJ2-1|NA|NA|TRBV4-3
CASSQETDNEQFF
TGCGCCAGCAGCCAAGAAACGGACAATGAGCAGTTCTTC
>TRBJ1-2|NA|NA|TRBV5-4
CASSPEGGGYGYTF
TGTGCCAGCAGCCCGGAGGGGGGGGGCTATGGCTACACCTTC
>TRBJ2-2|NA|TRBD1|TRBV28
CASSLSWDRPNTGELFF
TGTGCCAGCAGTTTATCATGGGACAGACCGAACACCGGGGAGCTGTTTTTT
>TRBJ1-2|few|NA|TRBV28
CASSLRLYGYTF
TGTGCCAGCAGTTTGCGGCTCTATGGCTACACCTTC
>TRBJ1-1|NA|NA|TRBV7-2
CASSPQTGLNTEAFF
TGTGCCAGCAGCCCGCAGACAGGCCTGAACACTGAAGCTTTCTTT
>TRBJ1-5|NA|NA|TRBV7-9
CASSPSGSNQPQHF
TGTGCCAGCAGCCCGTCGGGGAGCAATCAGCCCCAGCATTTT
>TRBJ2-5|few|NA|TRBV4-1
CASSQEKGRQETQYF
TGCGCCAGCAGCCAAGAAAAGGGGCGCCAAGAGACCCAGTACTTC
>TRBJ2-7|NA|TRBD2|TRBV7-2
CASSPNRAGVSYEQYF
TGTGCCAGCAGTCCGAACCGCGCGGGAGTCTCCTACGAGCAGTACTTC
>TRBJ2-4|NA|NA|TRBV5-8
CASRRTSPGIQYF
TGTGCCAGCAGGCGGACATCCCCGGGCATTCAGTACTTC
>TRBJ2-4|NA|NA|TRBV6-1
CASSELYSKNIQYF
TGTGCCAGCAGTGAACTGTACTCCAAAAACATTCAGTACTTC
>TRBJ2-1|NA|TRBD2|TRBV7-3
CASSPGLAGREPYNEQFF
TGTGCCAGCAGCCCGGGACTAGCGGGACGGGAGCCCTACAATGAGCAGTTCTTC
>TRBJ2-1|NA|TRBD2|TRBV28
CASSLGTSGRLLRLASYNEQFF
TGTGCCAGCAGCCTAGGGACTAGCGGACGACTCCTGAGACTGGCTTCCTACAATGAGCAGTTCTTC
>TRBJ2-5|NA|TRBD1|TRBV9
CASNVLGNRGSGETQYF
TGTGCCAGCAATGTGTTGGGGAACAGGGGGTCTGGGGAGACCCAGTACTTC
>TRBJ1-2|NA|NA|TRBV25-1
CASSERSGYYGYTF
TGTGCCAGCAGTGAACGGTCGGGGTACTATGGCTACACCTTC
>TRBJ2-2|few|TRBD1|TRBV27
CASSLYGQGSVGTGELFF
TGTGCCAGCAGTTTATATGGACAGGGATCAGTGGGGACCGGGGAGCTGTTTTTT
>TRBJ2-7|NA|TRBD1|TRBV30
CASDRGTYEQYF
TGTGCCTCGGACAGGGGAACCTACGAGCAGTACTTC
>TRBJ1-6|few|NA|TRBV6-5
CASRRSYNSPLHF
TGTGCCAGCAGGCGCTCCTATAATTCACCCCTCCACTTT
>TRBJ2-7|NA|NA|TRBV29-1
CSVEIAAYEQYF
TGCAGCGTTGAGATTGCGGCCTACGAGCAGTACTTC
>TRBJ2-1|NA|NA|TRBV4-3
CASSQDSVGHEQFF
TGCGCCAGCAGCCAAGATTCCGTGGGCCATGAGCAGTTCTTC
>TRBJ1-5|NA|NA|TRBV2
CASSEAGGQPQHF
TGTGCCAGCAGTGAAGCTGGAGGGCAGCCCCAGCATTTT
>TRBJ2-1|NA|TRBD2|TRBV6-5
CASSQTSGARNEQFF
TGTGCCAGCAGCCAGACTAGCGGGGCCCGGAATGAGCAGTTCTTC
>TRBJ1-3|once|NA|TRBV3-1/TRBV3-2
CASSQGVRGFSGNTIYF
TGTGCCAGCAGCCAGGGTGTCAGGGGATTTTCTGGAAACACCATATATTTT
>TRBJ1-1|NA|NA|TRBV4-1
CASSPFTRERGSRAFF
TGCGCCAGCAGCCCATTTACCAGGGAAAGGGGATCGCGGGCTTTCTTT
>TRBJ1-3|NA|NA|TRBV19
CASSVREEGLSSGNTIYF
TGTGCCAGTAGTGTCCGGGAGGAGGGGCTTTCCTCTGGAAACACCATATATTTT
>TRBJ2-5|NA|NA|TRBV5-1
CASSPRRAEETQYF
TGCGCCAGCTCCCCCCGCAGGGCTGAAGAGACCCAGTACTTC